A selection of T cell receptor beta chains follows, all from one sample in a study of T-cell reconstitution after alpha-beta-depleted transplantation in children. From the PCR reads, TCRdb called clonotypes with MiXCR, one entry per CDR3 protein. The table records more than 500,000 distinct CDR3 sequences, 11% of them present only once. This sample comprised PBMCs, mostly from graft donor cells, obtained 180 days after TCRalphabeta/CD19-depleted stem cell transplant. The source of these receptors is a female patient aged 2-10 years who had a stem cell transplant for aplastic anemia, so the T cells may come from the graft donor. CDR3s include the opening cysteine and the closing phenylalanine or tryptophan. Each record gives: J gene, V gene, CDR3 protein.

TRBJ2-1 | TRBV11-2 | CASSLLLAGGPNEQFF
TRBJ1-5 | TRBV7-8 | CASSPGGFQPQHF
TRBJ2-2 | TRBV20-1 | CSARDGQGSGELFF
TRBJ1-2 | TRBV4-3 | CASSQETGFYGYTF
TRBJ1-1 | TRBV7-3 | CASSLAQGRGTEAFF
TRBJ2-1 | TRBV9 | CASSPRGLLDNEQFF
TRBJ1-4 | TRBV7-9 | CASSPQGEKLFF
TRBJ2-2 | TRBV5-6 | CASRKQGPNTGELFF
TRBJ2-5 | TRBV7-8 | CASSQRTSKETQYF
TRBJ2-3 | TRBV10-3 | CAISVPPTSGSADTQYF
TRBJ2-1 | TRBV6-5 | CASSYSATGGKAEQFF
TRBJ1-1 | TRBV7-2 | CASSANFGTGTEAFF
TRBJ2-6 | TRBV28 | CASSLIAFSRPLSGANVLTF
TRBJ2-4 | TRBV20-1 | CSASPQVLAKNIQYF
TRBJ2-7 | TRBV7-2 | CASSRWVSYEQYF
TRBJ2-2 | TRBV28 | CASSLVGTVHTGELFF
TRBJ1-5 | TRBV11-2 | CASSLWPTGGARDQPQHF
TRBJ2-7 | TRBV7-8 | CASSSGTSGDVSYEQYF
TRBJ2-5 | TRBV5-1 | CASTEGTLKTQYF
TRBJ1-1 | TRBV28 | CASSYREENTEAFF
TRBJ1-1 | TRBV25-1 | CASSGPGGGEGEAFF
TRBJ2-5 | TRBV19 | CASSMDLETQYF
TRBJ1-2 | TRBV25-1 | CASSDPGHLGYTF
TRBJ1-2 | TRBV28 | CASSSSPGYGYTF
TRBJ2-5 | TRBV15 | CATSRDGSGRGAQYF
TRBJ2-1 | TRBV2 | CASLPLGREGDEQFF
TRBJ2-7 | TRBV4-3 | CASSQDRGNYEQYF
TRBJ1-5 | TRBV6-5 | CASSYGRGAGNQPQHF
TRBJ2-5 | TRBV27 | CASRNRDRHQETQYF
TRBJ1-1 | TRBV7-6 | CASSQPPSMNTEAFF
TRBJ2-3 | TRBV12-3/TRBV12-4 | CASGPLVPSTDTQYF
TRBJ1-1 | TRBV29-1 | CSVVWDRGLNTEAFF
TRBJ2-1 | TRBV9 | CASSVGLAGLNEQFF
TRBJ1-1 | TRBV29-1 | CSGRSRREAGHLAFF
TRBJ2-5 | TRBV7-2 | CASSFLAGAQETQYF
TRBJ1-6 | TRBV20-1 | CSARLGGGSNSYNSPLHF
TRBJ1-2 | TRBV27 | CASRPQGSPTYGYTF
TRBJ2-3 | TRBV10-2 | CASMTQGDTQYF
TRBJ1-2 | TRBV29-1 | CSVEGTGAYGYTF
TRBJ2-5 | TRBV4-3 | CASSQVQGAWGETQYF
TRBJ2-5 | TRBV7-2 | CASSLGWREGRETQYF
TRBJ2-1 | TRBV4-3 | CASSQESLAGQYNEQFF
TRBJ2-7 | TRBV20-1 | CSARNRGDYEQYF
TRBJ1-4 | TRBV12-3/TRBV12-4 | CASSLALTGGGEKLFF
TRBJ2-7 | TRBV6-5 | CASSSRLESSYEQYF
TRBJ1-5 | TRBV6-2/TRBV6-3 | CASRVTGRSQPQHF